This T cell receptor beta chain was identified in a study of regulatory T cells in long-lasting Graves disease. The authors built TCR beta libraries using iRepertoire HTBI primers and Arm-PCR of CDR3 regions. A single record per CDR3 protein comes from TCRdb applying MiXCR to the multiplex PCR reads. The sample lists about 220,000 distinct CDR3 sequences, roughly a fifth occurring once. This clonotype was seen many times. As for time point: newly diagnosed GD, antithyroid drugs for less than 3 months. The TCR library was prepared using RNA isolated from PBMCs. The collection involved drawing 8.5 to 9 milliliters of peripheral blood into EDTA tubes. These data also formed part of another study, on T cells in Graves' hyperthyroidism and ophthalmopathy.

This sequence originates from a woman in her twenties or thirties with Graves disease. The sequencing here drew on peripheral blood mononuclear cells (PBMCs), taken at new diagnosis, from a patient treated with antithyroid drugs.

CDR3 nucleotides: TGTGCCAGCAGGGGACAGGGGAGTCGTAGCTATGGCTACACCTTC. The encoded protein is CASRGQGSRSYGYTF. The chain joins TRBV3-1 to TRBJ1-2, with 10 bases lining up with TRBD1. Per the germline V gene, CDR1 is LGHDT and CDR2 is YNNKEL (reference sequence). V shed 6 bases and J 4 bases; nucleotides not matched to a gene: 8. This CDR3 has 15 amino acids. The entire variable domain, with the rest obtained from reference TRBV3-1 and TRBJ1-2, is as follows: DTAVSQTPKYLVTQMGNDKSIKCEQNLGHDTMYWYKQDSKKFLKIMFSYNNKELIINETVPNRFSPKSPDKAHLNLHINSLELGDSAVYFCASRGQGSRSYGYTFGSGTRLTVV.